This record covers a single TCR beta chain. Its matching antigen is unknown. The data originate from a study of OX40 agonist ivuxolimab in advanced cancers. Findings and caveats of the study: In a subset of nonresponders, normalized T-cell clonal expansion was also low.

The CDR3 has 15 residues. Germline CDR1 reads SGHNT; CDR2 reads YENEEA. The V gene end was trimmed by 0 bases and the J gene end by 4 bases; junction bases not matched to a gene: 4. Profiling relied on immunoSEQ multiplex PCR, and the TCRdb table lists in-frame clones only, not all of them. The table shows approximately 76,000 clones, with about 88% occurring only once. The chain employs TRBV11-3 and TRBJ1-2; 8 positions agree with TRBD1. The receptor's source is an adult with an advanced solid tumor such as melanoma, head and neck, liver or kidney cancer. The source material was CD4+ or CD8+ T cells sorted from blood, sampled in a trial of the OX40 agonist ivuxolimab. In nucleotides, the CDR3 is TGTGCCAGCAGCTTAGACCCGGACAGGGCCTATGGCTACACCTTC. Protein sequence: CASSLDPDRAYGYTF.